The present TCR beta chain was sequenced within a study of blood T cell repertoires in COVID-19. The wider study: Researchers got acute and convalescent COVID-19 samples from the United States, Italy and Spain. PBMCs, B-cell-depleted T cells, or T cells were the source of the cDNA or gDNA that made up the material.

Authors' processing steps: Amplification of reference gene primers was used by the study to estimate nucleated cell counts. TCRdb's copy holds only in-frame clones and misses some; the assay was immunoSEQ multiplex PCR. From that table come the V and J calls and clone size; the DNA was used to work out D and trimming. The sample has 53,000 or so clones; about 90% are singletons. The CDR3 has 16 residues. V was cut by 0 bases and J by 0 bases, with 10 bases left in between. Per the germline V gene, CDR1 is SGHDT and CDR2 is YYEEEE. This chain uses TRBV5-6 with TRBJ2-1, with D unresolved. Sample: peripheral blood. The TCR was taken from a man older than 75 with acute or convalescent COVID-19. The CDR3 coding sequence is TGTGCCAGCAGCTTGGCCCGCGTTAGCTCCTACAATGAGCAGTTCTTC. Protein product: CASSLARVSSYNEQFF.